This TCR beta chain derives from a study of cytomegalovirus exposure and HLA in healthy donors. Researchers ran the PCR with 60 Vbeta and 13 Jbeta primers. Libraries were prepared by immunoSEQ multiplex PCR; TCRdb keeps only in-frame clonotypes and omits some of them. Of 150,000 or so clones listed, about two thirds are singletons. The CDR3 is 14 residues long. With 1 base removed from V and 4 bases from J, the gap between germline ends came to 10 bases. The germline V gene encodes CDR1 LNHDA and CDR2 SQIVND (reference sequence). Sample: PBMCs. The receptor was derived from a man under 40 in good health and CMV-seropositive. The V call is TRBV19, the J call TRBJ2-5, with TRBD1 as a possible D gene (5 bases). The CDR3 nucleotides read TGTGCCAGTAGTATAGGCAGTAGGGGAGAGACCCAGTACTTC. As protein: CASSIGSRGETQYF.